This paragraph reports one T cell receptor beta chain. V gave up 4 bases and J gave up 3 bases, with 11 bases separating them. This CDR3 contains 13 residues. Germline assignment: CDR1 SGHRS and CDR2 YFSETQ. The data are from a study of blood T cell repertoires in COVID-19. Across the study: The study drew acute and convalescent COVID-19 samples from the United States, Italy and Spain. From T cells, B-cell-depleted T cells, or PBMCs came the material, which was cDNA or gDNA.

Authors' processing steps: Scientists estimated how many nucleated cells there were by amplifying reference gene primers. TCRdb's table, derived via immunoSEQ multiplex PCR, lists solely in-frame clones and lacks some. That table gives V, J and clone size, and the DNA gave D and trimming. Of around 120,000 clones in the sample, 60% to 85% were seen once. This TCR came from a man aged 70 or older with acute or convalescent COVID-19. The chain combines TRBV5-1 with TRBJ2-7, with D possibly being TRBD1 (6 bases). The specimen sequenced was peripheral blood. CDR3: CASSPGDNYEQYF. The CDR3 DNA reads TGCGCCAGCAGCCCTGGGGACAACTACGAGCAGTACTTC.